Following are 30 T cell receptor beta chains from one sample sequenced in a study of response to subunit inactivated influenza vaccine (dated by TCRdb to 2016 to 2018). Library preparation was by RT-PCR. Sequenced on an Illumina HiSeq 2500. Using fastp at Q25 and MiXCR, TCRdb reprocessed the public reads and kept productive beta chains. When rows share a CDR3 protein, they turn into one entry using the most common DNA and genes. The table for this sample lists 150,000 or so distinct CDR3 sequences; approximately 11% of them were counted only once. The ten top clones hold roughly 33% of the sample. The sample consisted of CD8+ T cells sorted from PBMCs, taken about 23 months after vaccination. The receptors stem from a man between 50 and 70 years old who received an inactivated influenza vaccine. Donor details come from another sample of the same person, matched by shared clones.

This chain joins TRBV12-3 or TRBV12-4 and TRBJ2-3, with TRBD2 identical over 9 bases. Germline trimming cut 6 bases from V and 2 bases from J; bases unmatched to any gene: 9. This CDR3 contains 16 residues. CDR3 coding DNA: TGTGCCAGCAGCGTCGGGCCTAGCGGGGACACAGATACGCAGTATTTT. Translated: CASSVGPSGDTDTQYF.

This clonotype occurred a few times. This rearrangement joins TRBV4-1 to TRBJ2-7; no reliable D call. Germline values: CDR1 MGHRA, CDR2 YSYEKL. The ends were cut back, 0 bases at V and 2 bases at J, with 11 bases in the middle. This CDR3 is built from 15 residues. CDR3 sequence: CASSQDGHPTYEQYF. The CDR3 bases are TGCGCCAGCAGCCAAGATGGGCACCCGACCTACGAGCAGTACTTC.

The chain links TRBV29-1 to TRBJ2-3; 7 bases fit TRBD2. Trimming removed 6 bases from V and 8 bases from J; junction bases left unmatched: 8. Germline values: CDR1 SQVTM, CDR2 ANQGSEA. The CDR3 sequence is 12 residues long. The DNA for the CDR3 is TGCAGCGTGAAAAGCGGGATGGGTACGCAGTATTTT. Its protein is CSVKSGMGTQYF.

The CDR3 nucleotides read TGTGCCAGCAGCTTGGGGGTGGGGAAACTACTCTACGAGCAGTACTTC. This codes for CASSLGVGKLLYEQYF. The chain is built from TRBV5-6 and TRBJ2-7; D is undetermined. V gave up 0 bases and J gave up 3 bases, with 16 bases separating them. The CDR3 is 16 amino acids. Germline-derived CDR1 and CDR2 are SGHDT and YYEEEE.

This clonotype turned up a few times. In nucleotides, the CDR3 is TGCAGTGCTACTTATGGTGAGCAGTTCTTC. Protein: CSATYGEQFF. This chain joins TRBV20-1 and TRBJ2-1; D unclear. V lost 4 bases and J 9 bases, leaving 7 bases between the germline ends. Germline assignment: CDR1 DFQATT and CDR2 SNEGSKA (reference sequence). This CDR3 region has 10 residues.

This clonotype was counted a few times. This chain connects TRBV29-1 to TRBJ1-1, with D tentatively TRBD1 (5 bases). V shed 3 bases and J shed 4 bases, with 15 bases lying between them. Germline loops: CDR1 SQVTM, CDR2 ANQGSEA. The CDR3 loop spans 14 amino acids. CDR3 residues: CSVDKRGSGTEAFF. The CDR3, as DNA: TGCAGCGTTGATAAGCGGGGCTCGGGCACTGAAGCTTTCTTT.

The chain combines TRBV4-3 with TRBJ1-4; TRBD1 agrees at 9 bases. The CDR3 is 15 residues long. Germline V lookup: CDR1 LGHNA, CDR2 YSLEER. Losses at the gene ends were 4 bases for V and 7 bases for J; bases not matched to a gene: 7. The CDR3 is CASSLGTGWTEKLFF. The CDR3 nucleotides read TGCGCCAGCAGCCTCGGGACAGGGTGGACTGAAAAACTGTTTTTT.

A few counts support this clonotype. The V gene is TRBV20-1, the J gene TRBJ2-7; D remains ambiguous. Trimming removed 2 bases at V and 3 bases at J, with 11 bases between. The CDR3 is 13 residues long. CDR1 is DFQATT, CDR2 SNEGSKA, per germline (reference sequence). CDR3 coding DNA: TGCAGTGCTAGACCCCGGGCCAACTACGAGCAGTACTTC. Its translation: CSARPRANYEQYF.

V gene TRBV6-2 or TRBV6-3 combines with J gene TRBJ2-1, with TRBD2 matching 8 bases. J lost 0 bases, V lost 0 bases, and 7 bases had no gene match. The CDR3 length is 18 residues. Per the germline V gene, CDR1 is MNHEY and CDR2 is SVGEGT. This chain's CDR3 is CASSYSPLSGSSYNEQFF. The CDR3 DNA sequence: TGTGCCAGCAGTTACTCACCTTTGAGCGGGAGCTCCTACAATGAGCAGTTCTTC.

This clonotype was recorded at least ten times. V gene TRBV25-1 combines with J gene TRBJ2-1; 7 bases agree with TRBD1. The CDR3 consists of 14 residues. Germline V gives CDR1 MGHDK, CDR2 SYGVNS. Losses at the gene ends were 8 bases for V and 6 bases for J; bases not matched to a gene: 10. For the CDR3, the DNA is TGTGCCAGCTCCCTAGGGGGCACTCGCAATGAGCAGTTCTTC. Translated, it gives CASSLGGTRNEQFF.

This clonotype was seen more than once but under ten times. V is TRBV5-1 and J is TRBJ1-2; 8 bases are a match to TRBD1. V shed 5 bases, J shed 4 bases, and the junction held 4 bases outside the gene matches. The CDR3 runs 13 residues. CDR1 and CDR2 (germline): SGHRS, YFSETQ. CDR3 sequence reads: CASSETGAYGYTF. DNA of the CDR3: TGCGCCAGCAGTGAGACAGGGGCCTATGGCTACACCTTC.

The sample holds many counts of this clonotype. The chain uses TRBV7-8 and TRBJ1-1; D possibly corresponds to TRBD1 (6 bases). The CDR3 extends over 15 amino acids. V lost 5 bases and J 0 bases, leaving 13 bases between the germline ends. Per germline, CDR1 SGHVS and CDR2 FQNEAQ. CDR3 nucleotide sequence: TGTGCCAGCAGCGGAAGGGGGGGTCTGAACACTGAAGCTTTCTTT. This sequence encodes CASSGRGGLNTEAFF. Combining the CDR3 with reference TRBV7-8 and TRBJ1-1 gives the whole variable domain GAGVSQSPRYKVAKRGQDVALRCDPISGHVSLFWYQQALGQGPEFLTYFQNEAQLDKSGLPSDRFFAERPEGSVSTLKIQRTQQEDSAVYLCASSGRGGLNTEAFFGQGTRLTVV.

This clonotype appeared a few times. The CDR3 sequence is CASSLGGDATYEQYF. The CDR3 DNA is TGTGCCAGCAGCTTAGGAGGCGACGCCACCTACGAGCAGTACTTC. This rearrangement joins TRBV7-8 to TRBJ2-7; D unclear. Germline V CDR1 and CDR2: SGHVS, FQNEAQ. This CDR3 spans 15 amino acids. The V gene lost 1 base and the J gene lost 2 bases, with 12 bases spanning the gap. The full variable domain, rest sourced from reference TRBV7-8 and TRBJ2-7, is GAGVSQSPRYKVAKRGQDVALRCDPISGHVSLFWYQQALGQGPEFLTYFQNEAQLDKSGLPSDRFFAERPEGSVSTLKIQRTQQEDSAVYLCASSLGGDATYEQYFGPGTRLTVT.

This clonotype was recorded a few times. The chain uses TRBV27 and TRBJ1-5; perhaps TRBD1 as D (5 bases). This CDR3 spans 14 amino acids. Germline loops: CDR1 MNHEY, CDR2 SMNVEV (reference sequence). V lost 5 bases to trimming and J lost 6 bases, with 14 bases between them. The CDR3 sequence is CASSPHQGGQPQHF. The CDR3 DNA reads TGTGCCAGCAGTCCCCACCAGGGCGGTCAGCCCCAGCATTTT.

This clonotype was seen more than once but under ten times. The chain is built from TRBV5-5 and TRBJ1-2; the D gene is possibly TRBD1 (6 bases). The germline V gene has CDR1 SGHKS and CDR2 YYEKEE (reference sequence). The CDR3 spans 12 residues. Trimming removed 4 bases from V and 2 bases from J, with 6 bases in between. The CDR3: CASSRGNYGYTF. In DNA, the CDR3 is TGTGCCAGCAGCAGGGGGAACTATGGCTACACCTTC.

This clonotype appeared many times. The chain couples TRBV7-8 to TRBJ2-7; possibly TRBD1 for D (6 bases). CDR3 size: 13 residues. Trimming removed 5 bases at V and 2 bases at J, with 10 bases between. Germline CDR1 is SGHVS and CDR2 is FQNEAQ. Written as DNA, the CDR3 is TGTGCCAGCAGCCCAGGACAGACCTACGAGCAGTACTTC. Translated, it gives CASSPGQTYEQYF.

The chain is built from TRBV20-1 and TRBJ2-1; D unresolved. Per the germline V gene, CDR1 is DFQATT and CDR2 is SNEGSKA (reference sequence). V shed 6 bases and J shed 6 bases, with 21 bases lying between them. The CDR3 has 15 amino acids. In nucleotides, the CDR3 is TGCAGTGCCCCCTGGTTTGATGGCAGTCTCAATGAGCAGTTCTTC. It translates to CSAPWFDGSLNEQFF.

DNA of the CDR3: TGTGCCAGCAGCGTATCCGGCAGGGGGCTCTACTATGGCTACACCTTC. Residues: CASSVSGRGLYYGYTF. This chain links TRBV9 with TRBJ1-2; 8 bases agree with TRBD1. Germline loops: CDR1 SGDLS, CDR2 YYNGEE. Trimming took 1 base from V and 3 from J; bases not matched to a gene: 8. This CDR3 is 16 amino acids long.

On this clonotype itself: A junction boundary mismatches the germline segment, possibly from a read error. V is TRBV5-5 and J is TRBJ1-5; weak D call: TRBD1 (5 bases). Germline CDR1 reads SGHKS; CDR2 reads YYEKEE (reference sequence). This CDR3 spans 15 amino acids. CDR3 protein: CASTLGGFSNQPQHF. The CDR3, as DNA: TGTGCCAGCACCTTGGGGGGATTTAGCAATCAGCCCCAGCATTTT.

This clonotype was found a few times. CDR3 residues: CASRSGRQETQYF. CDR3 DNA sequence: TGTGCCAGCAGATCGGGACGGCAAGAGACCCAGTACTTC. The V gene is TRBV7-9, the J gene TRBJ2-5; possibly TRBD1 or TRBD2 for D (5 bases each). Per germline, CDR1 SEHNR and CDR2 FQNEAQ (reference sequence). V lost 6 bases to trimming and J lost 2 bases, with 10 bases between them. This CDR3 is built from 13 residues. The variable domain in full, with the rest retrieved from reference TRBV7-9 and TRBJ2-5, is DTGVSQNPRHKITKRGQNVTFRCDPISEHNRLYWYRQTLGQGPEFLTYFQNEAQLEKSRLLSDRFSAERPKGSFSTLEIQRTEQGDSAMYLCASRSGRQETQYFGPGTRLLVL.

This sequence joins TRBV5-1 and TRBJ2-1, with D possibly being TRBD1 (7 bases). With 0 bases removed from V and 8 bases from J, the gap between germline ends came to 15 bases. The V gene's germline CDR1 is SGHRS and CDR2 YFSETQ. This CDR3 has 15 amino acids. CDR3 DNA: TGCGCCAGCAGCTTGGTTGGCAGGGGGGTCGATGAGCAGTTCTTC. The encoded protein is CASSLVGRGVDEQFF.

The chain carries TRBV12-3 or TRBV12-4 and TRBJ2-1, with 10 positions matching TRBD2. This CDR3 comprises 15 residues. V was pared by 5 bases and J by 3 bases, with 4 bases of the junction left unmatched. CDR3 sequence reads: CASSDLAGDYNEQFF. The CDR3 coding sequence is TGTGCCAGCAGTGACCTAGCGGGGGACTACAATGAGCAGTTCTTC.

This clonotype was observed many times. The V call is TRBV7-8, the J call TRBJ2-1, with 8 bases identical to TRBD2. CDR3 length equals 15 residues. J lost 6 bases, V lost 2 bases, and 6 bases had no gene match. Germline values: CDR1 SGHVS, CDR2 FQNEAQ. The CDR3 region is CASSLLAGGGNEQFF. CDR3 nucleotides: TGTGCCAGCAGCTTACTTGCGGGAGGTGGCAATGAGCAGTTCTTC.

This clonotype appeared a single time. The chain has TRBV15 and TRBJ2-7; D is perhaps TRBD2 (5 bases). The CDR3 has 13 amino acids. With 5 bases removed from V and 11 bases from J, the gap between germline ends came to 19 bases. Looked up from germline, CDR1 is LNHNV and CDR2 is YYDKDF (reference sequence). CDR3 loop: CATSELGKIGEYF. DNA of the CDR3: TGTGCCACCAGCGAGTTAGGCAAAATCGGGGAGTACTTC.

The genes are TRBV7-9 and TRBJ1-5, with a tentative D call TRBD1 (5 bases). Trimming pared 5 bases from V and 2 bases from J, leaving 10 bases between. The CDR3 runs 14 residues. CDR1 is SEHNR and CDR2 is FQNEAQ in the germline V gene (reference sequence). The CDR3 DNA sequence: TGTGCCAGCAGCCTCGACAGTGGCAATCAGCCCCAGCATTTT. Its translation: CASSLDSGNQPQHF.

This clonotype was counted a few times. The chain links TRBV24-1 to TRBJ2-6; perhaps TRBD1 as D (5 bases). Trimming stripped 2 bases from V and 4 bases from J, with 11 bases between. This CDR3 region has 16 residues. CDR1 is KGHDR and CDR2 is SFDVKD in the germline V gene. DNA of the CDR3: TGTGCCACCAGTGATTCACCAGGGTCCGGGGCCAACGTCCTGACTTTC. Its translation is CATSDSPGSGANVLTF.

This clonotype was counted only a few times. The V gene is TRBV10-2, the J gene TRBJ2-7; 7 bases match TRBD1. The germline CDR1 and CDR2 sequences are WSHSY and SAAADI. This CDR3 region has 14 residues. The V segment lost 6 bases and the J segment 3 bases; nucleotides outside the gene matches: 8. In nucleotides, the CDR3 is TGCGCCAGCAGCAAAGGACAGGCGAACTACGAGCAGTACTTC. Encoded protein: CASSKGQANYEQYF.

In its sample, this clonotype was seen a few times. The chain couples TRBV12-3 or TRBV12-4 to TRBJ1-5; D unresolved. The CDR3 extends over 14 amino acids. The V end lost 5 bases, the J end lost 7 bases, and 15 bases lay between the germline ends. The CDR3 DNA is TGTGCCAGCAGTCTCGGACGGACGTCCCAGCCCCAGCATTTT. It yields the protein CASSLGRTSQPQHF.

This chain uses TRBV7-2 with TRBJ2-2; TRBD1 aligns across 10 bases. This CDR3 contains 16 residues. J gave up 3 bases and V 5 bases, and 6 bases lay outside the gene matches. Germline V lookup: CDR1 SGHTA, CDR2 FQGNSA. CDR3 DNA: TGTGCCAGCAGCACCAGGACAGGGGGTTACACCGGGGAGCTGTTTTTT. It is translated as CASSTRTGGYTGELFF.

Only a few counts were recorded for this clonotype. V usage is TRBV27 and J usage is TRBJ2-2, with 7 bases aligning to TRBD2. The germline V gene has CDR1 MNHEY and CDR2 SMNVEV (reference sequence). Unmatched junction bases numbered 5, after V lost 3 bases and J lost 4 bases. This CDR3 is built from 15 residues. CDR3 loop: CASSFGLGGTGELFF. The CDR3 DNA is TGTGCCAGCAGTTTCGGACTAGGTGGCACCGGGGAGCTGTTTTTT.